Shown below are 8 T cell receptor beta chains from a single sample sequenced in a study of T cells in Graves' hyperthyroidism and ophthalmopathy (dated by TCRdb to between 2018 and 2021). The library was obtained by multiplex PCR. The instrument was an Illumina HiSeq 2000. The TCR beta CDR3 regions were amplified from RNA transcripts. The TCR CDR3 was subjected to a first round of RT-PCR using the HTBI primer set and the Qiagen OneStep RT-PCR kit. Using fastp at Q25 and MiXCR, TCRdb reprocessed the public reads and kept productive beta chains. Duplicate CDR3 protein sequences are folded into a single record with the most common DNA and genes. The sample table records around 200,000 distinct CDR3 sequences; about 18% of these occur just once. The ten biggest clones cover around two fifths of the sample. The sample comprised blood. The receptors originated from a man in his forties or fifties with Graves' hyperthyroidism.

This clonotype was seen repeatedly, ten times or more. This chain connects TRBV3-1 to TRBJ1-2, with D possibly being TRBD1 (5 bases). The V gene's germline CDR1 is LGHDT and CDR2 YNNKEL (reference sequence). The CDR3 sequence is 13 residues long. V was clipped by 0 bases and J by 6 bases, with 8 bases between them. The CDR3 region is CASSQDSRDGYTF. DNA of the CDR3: TGTGCCAGCAGCCAAGATAGCAGGGATGGCTACACCTTC.

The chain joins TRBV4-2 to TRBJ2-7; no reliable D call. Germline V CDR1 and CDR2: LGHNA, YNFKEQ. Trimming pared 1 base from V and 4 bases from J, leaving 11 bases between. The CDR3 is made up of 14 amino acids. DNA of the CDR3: TGTGCCAGCAGCCAAGCCTTGATCGGTTACGAGCAGTACTTC. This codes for CASSQALIGYEQYF.

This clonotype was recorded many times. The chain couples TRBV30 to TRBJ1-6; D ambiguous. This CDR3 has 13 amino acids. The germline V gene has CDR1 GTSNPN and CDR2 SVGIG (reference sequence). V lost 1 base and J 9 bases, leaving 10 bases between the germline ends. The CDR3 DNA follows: TGTGCCTGGAGTGATGGGAACGTTTCACCCCTCCACTTT. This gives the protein CAWSDGNVSPLHF.

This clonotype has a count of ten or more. The CDR3 loop is CASSSSWGPPQETQYF. The CDR3 DNA is TGTGCCAGCAGCTCCAGCTGGGGGCCGCCCCAAGAGACCCAGTACTTC. The chain carries TRBV7-9 and TRBJ2-5, with D possibly being TRBD1 (6 bases). This CDR3 is 16 amino acids long. V lost 4 bases, J lost 1 base, and 16 bases lay in between. From germline, CDR1 is SEHNR and CDR2 FQNEAQ (reference sequence). The full variable domain, in which reference TRBV7-9 and TRBJ2-5 provide the parts outside the CDR3, is DTGVSQNPRHKITKRGQNVTFRCDPISEHNRLYWYRQTLGQGPEFLTYFQNEAQLEKSRLLSDRFSAERPKGSFSTLEIQRTEQGDSAMYLCASSSSWGPPQETQYFGPGTRLLVL.

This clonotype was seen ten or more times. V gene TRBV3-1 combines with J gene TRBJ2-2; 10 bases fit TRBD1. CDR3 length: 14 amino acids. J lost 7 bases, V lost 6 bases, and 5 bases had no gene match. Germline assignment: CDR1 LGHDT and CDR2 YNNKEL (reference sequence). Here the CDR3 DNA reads TGTGCCAGCAGTCGACAGGGGGCTATCGGGGAGCTGTTTTTT. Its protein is CASSRQGAIGELFF.

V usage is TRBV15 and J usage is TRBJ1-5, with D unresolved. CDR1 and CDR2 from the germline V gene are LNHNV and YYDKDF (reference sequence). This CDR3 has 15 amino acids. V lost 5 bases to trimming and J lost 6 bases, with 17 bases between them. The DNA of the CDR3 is TGTGCCACCAGCGGTGGGGTAAATTCAGCTCAGCCCCAGCATTTT. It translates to CATSGGVNSAQPQHF.

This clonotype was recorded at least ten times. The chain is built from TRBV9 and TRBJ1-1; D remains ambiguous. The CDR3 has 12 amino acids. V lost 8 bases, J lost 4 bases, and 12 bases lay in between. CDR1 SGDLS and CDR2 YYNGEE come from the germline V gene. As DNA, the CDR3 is TGTGCCAGGACTGGGGAAGGCACTGAAGCTTTCTTT. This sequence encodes CARTGEGTEAFF.

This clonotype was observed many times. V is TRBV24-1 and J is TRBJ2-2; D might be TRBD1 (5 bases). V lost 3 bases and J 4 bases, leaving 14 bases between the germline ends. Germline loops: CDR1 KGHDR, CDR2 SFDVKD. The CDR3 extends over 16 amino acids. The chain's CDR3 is CATSDAGYGVTGELFF. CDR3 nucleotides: TGTGCCACCAGTGATGCAGGGTATGGAGTCACCGGGGAGCTGTTTTTT.